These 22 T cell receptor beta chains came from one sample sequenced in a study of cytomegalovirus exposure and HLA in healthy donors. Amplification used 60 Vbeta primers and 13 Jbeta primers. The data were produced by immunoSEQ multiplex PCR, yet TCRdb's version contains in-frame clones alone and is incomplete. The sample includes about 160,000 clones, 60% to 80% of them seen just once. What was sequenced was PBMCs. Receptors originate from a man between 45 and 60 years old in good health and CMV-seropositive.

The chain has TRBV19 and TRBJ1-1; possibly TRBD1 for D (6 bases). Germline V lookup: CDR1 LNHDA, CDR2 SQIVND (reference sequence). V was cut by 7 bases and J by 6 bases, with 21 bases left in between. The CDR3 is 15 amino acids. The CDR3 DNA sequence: TGTGCCAGTACCTCCTTCGCGGGGGGCGCGTCTGAAGCTTTCTTT. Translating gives CASTSFAGGASEAFF. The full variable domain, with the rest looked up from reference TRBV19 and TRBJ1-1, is DGGITQSPKYLFRKEGQNVTLSCEQNLNHDAMYWYRQDPGQGLRLIYYSQIVNDFQKGDIAEGYSVSREKKESFPLTVTSAQKNPTAFYLCASTSFAGGASEAFFGQGTRLTVV.

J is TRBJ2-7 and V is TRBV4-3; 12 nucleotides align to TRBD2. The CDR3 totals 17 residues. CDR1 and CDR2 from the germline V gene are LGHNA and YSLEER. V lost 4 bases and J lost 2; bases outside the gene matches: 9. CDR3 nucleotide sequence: TGCGCCAGCAGCCCTAACTCCGGACTAGCGGGGACCTACGAGCAGTACTTC. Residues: CASSPNSGLAGTYEQYF.

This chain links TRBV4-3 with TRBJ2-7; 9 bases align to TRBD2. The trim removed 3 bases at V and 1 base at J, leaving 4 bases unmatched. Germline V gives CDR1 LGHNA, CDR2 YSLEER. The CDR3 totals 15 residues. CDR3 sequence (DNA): TGCGCCAGCAGCCAGGAGCGGGGGGCGTCCTACGAGCAGTACTTC. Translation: CASSQERGASYEQYF.

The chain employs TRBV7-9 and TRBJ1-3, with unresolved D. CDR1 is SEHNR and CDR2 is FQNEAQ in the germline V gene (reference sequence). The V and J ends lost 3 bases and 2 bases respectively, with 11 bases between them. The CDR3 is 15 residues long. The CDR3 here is CASSFPTGTGNTIYF. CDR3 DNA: TGTGCCAGCAGCTTCCCGACGGGGACTGGAAACACCATATATTTT.

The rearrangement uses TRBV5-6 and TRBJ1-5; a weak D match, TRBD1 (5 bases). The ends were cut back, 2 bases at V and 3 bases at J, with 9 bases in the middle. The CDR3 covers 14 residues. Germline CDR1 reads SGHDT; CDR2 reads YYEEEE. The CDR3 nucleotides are TGTGCCAGCAGCTTTGCAGGGTACAATCAGCCCCAGCATTTT. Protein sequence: CASSFAGYNQPQHF.

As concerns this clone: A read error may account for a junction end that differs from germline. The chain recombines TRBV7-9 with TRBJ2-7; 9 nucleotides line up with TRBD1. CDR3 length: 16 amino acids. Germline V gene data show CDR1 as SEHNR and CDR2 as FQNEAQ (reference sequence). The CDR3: CAGSNKDRGFSYEQYF. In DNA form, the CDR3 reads TGTGCCGGCAGCAATAAGGACAGGGGCTTTTCCTACGAGCAGTACTTC.

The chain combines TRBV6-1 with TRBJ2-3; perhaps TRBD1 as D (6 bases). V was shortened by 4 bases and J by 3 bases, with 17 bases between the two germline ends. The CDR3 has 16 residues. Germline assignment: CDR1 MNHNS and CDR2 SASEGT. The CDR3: CASSVRGVGDTDTQYF. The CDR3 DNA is TGTGCCAGCAGTGTCAGGGGAGTTGGTGATACAGATACGCAGTATTTT.

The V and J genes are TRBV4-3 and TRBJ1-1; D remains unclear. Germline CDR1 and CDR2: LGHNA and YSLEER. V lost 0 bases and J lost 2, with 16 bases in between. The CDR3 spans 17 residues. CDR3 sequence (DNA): TGCGCCAGCAGCCAAGATCGCCCAGGTTCCTTCAACACTGAAGCTTTCTTT. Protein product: CASSQDRPGSFNTEAFF.

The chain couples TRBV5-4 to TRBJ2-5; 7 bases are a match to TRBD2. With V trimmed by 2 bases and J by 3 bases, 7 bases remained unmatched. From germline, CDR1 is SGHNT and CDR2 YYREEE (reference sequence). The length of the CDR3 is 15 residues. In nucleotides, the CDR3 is TGTGCCAGCAGCTTTTCCAGCGGGGATAAAGAGACCCAGTACTTC. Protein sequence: CASSFSSGDKETQYF. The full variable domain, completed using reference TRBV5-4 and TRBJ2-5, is ETGVTQSPTHLIKTRGQQVTLRCSSQSGHNTVSWYQQALGQGPQFIFQYYREEENGRGNFPPRFSGLQFPNYSSELNVNALELDDSALYLCASSFSSGDKETQYFGPGTRLLVL.

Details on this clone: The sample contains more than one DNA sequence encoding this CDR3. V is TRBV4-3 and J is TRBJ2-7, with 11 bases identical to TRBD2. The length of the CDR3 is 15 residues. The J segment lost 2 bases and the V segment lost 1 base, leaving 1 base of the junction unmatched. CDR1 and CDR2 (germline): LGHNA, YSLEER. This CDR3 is CASSQGLAGTYEQYF. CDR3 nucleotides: TGCGCCAGCAGCCAAGGACTAGCGGGGACCTACGAGCAGTACTTC.

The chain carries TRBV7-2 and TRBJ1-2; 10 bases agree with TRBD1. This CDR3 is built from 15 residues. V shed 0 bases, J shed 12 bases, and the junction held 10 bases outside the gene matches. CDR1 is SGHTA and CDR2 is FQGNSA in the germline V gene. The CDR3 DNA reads TGTGCCAGCAGCTTAGCGCATCGGACAGGGGGGAGGGACACCTTC. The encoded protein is CASSLAHRTGGRDTF.

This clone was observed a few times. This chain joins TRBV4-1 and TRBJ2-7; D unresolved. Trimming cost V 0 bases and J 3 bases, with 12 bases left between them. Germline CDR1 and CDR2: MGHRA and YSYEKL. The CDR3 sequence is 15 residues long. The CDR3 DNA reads TGCGCCAGCAGCCAAGATCAAAACACGTTCTACGAGCAGTACTTC. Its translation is CASSQDQNTFYEQYF.

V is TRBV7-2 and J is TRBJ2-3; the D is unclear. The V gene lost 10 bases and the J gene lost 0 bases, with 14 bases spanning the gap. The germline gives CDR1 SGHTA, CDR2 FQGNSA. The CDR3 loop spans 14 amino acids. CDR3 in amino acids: CATSRSRSTDTQYF. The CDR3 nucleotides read TGTGCCACCTCCCGTAGCCGTAGCACAGATACGCAGTATTTT.

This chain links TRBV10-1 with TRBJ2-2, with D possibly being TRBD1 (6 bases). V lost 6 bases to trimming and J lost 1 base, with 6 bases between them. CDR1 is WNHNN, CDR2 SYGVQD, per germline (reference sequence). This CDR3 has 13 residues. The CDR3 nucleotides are TGCGCCAGCAGACAGGGGAACACCGGGGAGCTGTTTTTT. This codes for CASRQGNTGELFF.

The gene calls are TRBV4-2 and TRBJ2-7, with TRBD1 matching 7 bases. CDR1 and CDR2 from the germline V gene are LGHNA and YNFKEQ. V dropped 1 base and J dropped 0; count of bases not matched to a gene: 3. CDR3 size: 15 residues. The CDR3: CASSQVAGGSYEQYF. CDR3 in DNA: TGTGCCAGCAGCCAAGTGGCAGGGGGCTCCTACGAGCAGTACTTC.

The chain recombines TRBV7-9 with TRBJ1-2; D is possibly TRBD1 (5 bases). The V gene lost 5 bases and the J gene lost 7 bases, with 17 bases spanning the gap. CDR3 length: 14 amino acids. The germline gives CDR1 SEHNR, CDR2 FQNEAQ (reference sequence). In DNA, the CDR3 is TGTGCCAGCAGCCCACAGGACGTCTATGTTGGCTACACCTTC. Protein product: CASSPQDVYVGYTF. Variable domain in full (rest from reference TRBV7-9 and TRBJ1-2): DTGVSQNPRHKITKRGQNVTFRCDPISEHNRLYWYRQTLGQGPEFLTYFQNEAQLEKSRLLSDRFSAERPKGSFSTLEIQRTEQGDSAMYLCASSPQDVYVGYTFGSGTRLTVV.

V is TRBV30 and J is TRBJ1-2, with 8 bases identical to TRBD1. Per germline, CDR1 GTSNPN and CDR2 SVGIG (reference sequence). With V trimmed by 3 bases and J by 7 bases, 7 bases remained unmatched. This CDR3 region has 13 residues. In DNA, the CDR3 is TGTGCCTGGAGGCAGGGGGCCAGCGCTGGCTACACCTTC. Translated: CAWRQGASAGYTF.

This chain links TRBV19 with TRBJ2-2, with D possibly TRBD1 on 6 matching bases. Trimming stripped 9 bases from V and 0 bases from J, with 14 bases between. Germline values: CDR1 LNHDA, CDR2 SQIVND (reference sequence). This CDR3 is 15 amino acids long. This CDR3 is CASRQGSANTGELFF. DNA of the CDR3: TGTGCCAGCCGTCAGGGGTCTGCGAACACCGGGGAGCTGTTTTTT.

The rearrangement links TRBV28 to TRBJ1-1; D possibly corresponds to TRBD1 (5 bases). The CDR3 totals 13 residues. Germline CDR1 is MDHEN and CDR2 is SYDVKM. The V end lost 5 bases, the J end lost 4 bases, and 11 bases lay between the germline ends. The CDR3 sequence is CASSLQGITEAFF. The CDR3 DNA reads TGTGCCAGCAGTCTCCAGGGAATCACTGAAGCTTTCTTT.

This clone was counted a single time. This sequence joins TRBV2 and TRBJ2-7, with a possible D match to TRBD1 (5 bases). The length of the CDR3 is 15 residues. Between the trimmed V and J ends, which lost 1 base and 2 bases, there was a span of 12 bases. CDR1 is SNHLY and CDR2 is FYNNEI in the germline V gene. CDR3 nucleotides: TGTGCCAGCAGTGAAGGGACACTGAGAACCTACGAGCAGTACTTC. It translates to CASSEGTLRTYEQYF.

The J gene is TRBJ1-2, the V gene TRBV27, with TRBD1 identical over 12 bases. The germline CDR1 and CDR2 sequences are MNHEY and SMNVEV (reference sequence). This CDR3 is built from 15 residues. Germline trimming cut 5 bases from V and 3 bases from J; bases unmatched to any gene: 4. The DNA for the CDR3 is TGTGCCAGCAGTGGGACAGGGGGCGCCTACTATGGCTACACCTTC. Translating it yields CASSGTGGAYYGYTF.

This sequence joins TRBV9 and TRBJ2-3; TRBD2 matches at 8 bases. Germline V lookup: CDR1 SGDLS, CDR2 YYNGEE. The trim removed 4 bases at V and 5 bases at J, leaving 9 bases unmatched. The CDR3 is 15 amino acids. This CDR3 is CASSTGTRPIDTQYF. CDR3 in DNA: TGTGCCAGCAGCACCGGGACTAGGCCTATAGATACGCAGTATTTT. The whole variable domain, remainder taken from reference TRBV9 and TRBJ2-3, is DSGVTQTPKHLITATGQRVTLRCSPRSGDLSVYWYQQSLDQGLQFLIQYYNGEERAKGNILERFSAQQFPDLHSELNLSSLELGDSALYFCASSTGTRPIDTQYFGPGTRLTVL.